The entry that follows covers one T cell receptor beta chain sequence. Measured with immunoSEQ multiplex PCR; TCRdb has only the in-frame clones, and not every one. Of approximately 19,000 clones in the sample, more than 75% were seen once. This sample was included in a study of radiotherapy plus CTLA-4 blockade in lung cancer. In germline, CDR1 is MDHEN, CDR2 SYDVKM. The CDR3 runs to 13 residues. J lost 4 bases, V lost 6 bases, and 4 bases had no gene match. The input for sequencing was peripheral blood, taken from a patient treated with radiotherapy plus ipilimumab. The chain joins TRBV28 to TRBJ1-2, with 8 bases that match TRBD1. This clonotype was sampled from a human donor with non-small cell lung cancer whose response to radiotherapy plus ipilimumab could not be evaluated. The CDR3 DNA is TGTGCCAGCAGGAATACAGGGGGCTATGGCTACACCTTC. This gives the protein CASRNTGGYGYTF.